This TCR beta chain was identified in a study of cytomegalovirus exposure and HLA in healthy donors. Study-level findings and limits: Earlier analysis found most TCR beta V segments productive about 87% or about 30% of the time.

Concerning this clone itself: The antigen is undetermined.

Germline assignment: CDR1 SGHDT and CDR2 YYEEEE. The CDR3 spans 13 residues. The V and J ends lost 4 bases and 3 bases, in that order; junction bases with no gene match: 3. Both 60 Vbeta primers and 13 Jbeta primers went into the PCR. The protocol was immunoSEQ multiplex PCR, while the TCRdb copy is restricted to in-frame clones and leaves out a portion. Here the sample spans a few hundred thousand clones, approximately 80% being singletons. This sequence originates from a man aged 25 to 40 in good health and CMV-seronegative. Sequenced sample: PBMCs. The genes are TRBV5-6 and TRBJ1-2, with 7 bases fitting TRBD1. This chain's CDR3 is CASSTTGDYGYTF. The CDR3, as DNA: TGTGCCAGCAGCACTACAGGGGACTATGGCTACACCTTC.